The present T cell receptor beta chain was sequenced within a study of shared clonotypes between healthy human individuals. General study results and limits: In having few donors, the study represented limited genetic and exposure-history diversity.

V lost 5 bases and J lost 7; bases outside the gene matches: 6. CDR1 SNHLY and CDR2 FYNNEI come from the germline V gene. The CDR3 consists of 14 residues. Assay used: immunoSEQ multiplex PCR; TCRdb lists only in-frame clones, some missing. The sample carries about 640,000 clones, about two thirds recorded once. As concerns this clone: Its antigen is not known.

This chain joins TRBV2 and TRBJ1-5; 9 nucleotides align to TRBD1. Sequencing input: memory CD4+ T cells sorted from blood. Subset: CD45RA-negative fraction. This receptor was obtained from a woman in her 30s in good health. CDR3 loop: CASSPGQGEQPQHF. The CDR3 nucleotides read TGTGCCAGCAGTCCGGGACAGGGTGAACAGCCCCAGCATTTT.